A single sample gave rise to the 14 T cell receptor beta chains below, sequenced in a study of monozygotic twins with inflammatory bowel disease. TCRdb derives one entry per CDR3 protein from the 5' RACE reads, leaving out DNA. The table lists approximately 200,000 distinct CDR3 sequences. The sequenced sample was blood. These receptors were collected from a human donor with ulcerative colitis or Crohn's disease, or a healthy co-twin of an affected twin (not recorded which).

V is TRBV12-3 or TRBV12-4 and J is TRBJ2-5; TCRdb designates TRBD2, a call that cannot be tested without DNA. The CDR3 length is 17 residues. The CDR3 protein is CASSLRTSGKPQETQYF.

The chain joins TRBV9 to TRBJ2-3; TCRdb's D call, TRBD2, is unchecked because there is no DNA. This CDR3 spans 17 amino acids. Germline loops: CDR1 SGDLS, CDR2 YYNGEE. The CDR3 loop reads CASSVRSGLAGTDTQYF. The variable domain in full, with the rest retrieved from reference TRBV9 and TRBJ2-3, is DSGVTQTPKHLITATGQRVTLRCSPRSGDLSVYWYQQSLDQGLQFLIQYYNGEERAKGNILERFSAQQFPDLHSELNLSSLELGDSALYFCASSVRSGLAGTDTQYFGPGTRLTVL.

The CDR3 loop reads CASSYGGLPGRPEAFF. This chain joins TRBV6-5 and TRBJ1-1; TCRdb proposes TRBD1, but this gene call is untestable without DNA. Germline V lookup: CDR1 MNHEY, CDR2 SVGAGI. This CDR3 region has 16 residues.

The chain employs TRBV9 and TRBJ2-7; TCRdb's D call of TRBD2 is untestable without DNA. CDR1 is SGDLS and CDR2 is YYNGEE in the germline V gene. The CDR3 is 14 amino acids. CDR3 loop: CASSVEGHSYEQYF.

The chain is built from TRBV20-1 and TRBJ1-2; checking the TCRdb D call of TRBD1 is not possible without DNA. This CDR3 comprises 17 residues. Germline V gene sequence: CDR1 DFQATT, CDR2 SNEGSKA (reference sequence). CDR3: CSAIWLLGTALTYGYTF.

CDR3 region: CATSRATGDEQYF. The chain is built from TRBV15 and TRBJ2-7; the TRBD1 assignment by TCRdb is unverifiable without DNA. Germline CDR1 reads LNHNV; CDR2 reads YYDKDF (reference sequence). This CDR3 is built from 13 residues.

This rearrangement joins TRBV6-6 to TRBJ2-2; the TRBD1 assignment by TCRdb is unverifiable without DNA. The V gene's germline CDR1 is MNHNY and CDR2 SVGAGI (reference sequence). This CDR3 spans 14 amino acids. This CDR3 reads CASSYGTETGELFF.

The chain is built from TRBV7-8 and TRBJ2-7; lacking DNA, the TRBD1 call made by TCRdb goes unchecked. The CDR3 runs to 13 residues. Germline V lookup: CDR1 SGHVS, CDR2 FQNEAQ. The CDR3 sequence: CASSPPGLYEQYF.

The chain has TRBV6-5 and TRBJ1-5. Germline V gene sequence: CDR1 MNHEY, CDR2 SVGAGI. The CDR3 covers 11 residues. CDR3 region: CASSYLGRQHF.

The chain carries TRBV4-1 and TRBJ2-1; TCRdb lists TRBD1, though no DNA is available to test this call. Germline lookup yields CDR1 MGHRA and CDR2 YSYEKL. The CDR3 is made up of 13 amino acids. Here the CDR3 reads CASSVNQGYEQFF.

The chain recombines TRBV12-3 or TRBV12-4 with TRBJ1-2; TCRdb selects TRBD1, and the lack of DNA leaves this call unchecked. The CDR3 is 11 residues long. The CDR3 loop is CASGTGGGYTF.

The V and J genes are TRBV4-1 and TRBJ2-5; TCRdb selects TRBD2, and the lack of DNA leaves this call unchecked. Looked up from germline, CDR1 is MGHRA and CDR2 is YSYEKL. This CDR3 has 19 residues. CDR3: CASSQDLSVWGPSQETQYF.

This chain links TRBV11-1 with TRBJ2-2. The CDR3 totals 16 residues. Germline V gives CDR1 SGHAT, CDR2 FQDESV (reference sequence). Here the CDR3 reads CASSFRRDPNTGELYF.

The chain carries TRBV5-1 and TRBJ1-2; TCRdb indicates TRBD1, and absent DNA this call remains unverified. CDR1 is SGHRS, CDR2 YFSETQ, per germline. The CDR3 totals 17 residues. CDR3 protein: CASSLYRDEGPPYGYTF.